The clone carrying this T cell receptor beta chain was counted only a few times. Its antigen is not known. The data derive from a study of T cell repertoires in cytomegalovirus infection. Study summary: Selection of CMV epitopes for the study included recently identified HLA-C-restricted and well-studied HLA-B-restricted ones. CMV infection plus the matching HLA type was flagged by public TCR beta signatures. General study points: The study found HLA-C-restricted CMV-specific TCR beta clonotypes dominating the ex vivo response.

TCRdb re-analysed the reads in MiXCR, keeping a single row per CDR3 protein. The repertoire has roughly 570,000 distinct CDR3 sequences, 40% of them found once; the top ten carry 48%. With 7 bases removed from V and 6 bases from J, the gap between germline ends came to 19 bases. In germline, CDR1 is SGHTA, CDR2 FQGNSA. This CDR3 contains 14 residues. The rearrangement uses TRBV7-2 and TRBJ2-7; D is perhaps TRBD1 (6 bases). The sample here was cultured PBMCs, taken from culture after CMV antigen stimulation. The receptor was isolated from a human donor in good health (CMV status not recorded). Some clones in this sample may be carry-over from other donors' samples. The CDR3 DNA sequence: TGTGCCAGCACCACAGGGAATGGTATACTCGAGCAGTACTTC. It specifies CASTTGNGILEQYF.